This TCR beta chain was recorded in a study of human T cells and chemical hapten exposure. Study in general: DPC at 0.01% went onto the upper back in patch tests, read at 6 days.

Points from the study as a whole: Controls had significantly fewer large CDR3 similarity clusters than were formed by expanded TCRs.

The germline CDR1 and CDR2 sequences are LGHDT and YNNKEL (reference sequence). The ends were cut back, 4 bases at V and 2 bases at J, with 10 bases in the middle. The CDR3 has 14 residues. In this sample, this clonotype turned up many times. Its antigen is unknown. The time point here: pre-sensitization, week 0. Treatment described: therapeutic diphenylcyclopropenone sensitization with weekly scalp DPC. Per the authors' pipeline: Samples held a median of roughly 100,000 TCRs, range about 20,000–690,600. TCRdb re-called the RACE reads with MiXCR, one entry per CDR3 protein. The V and J calls were not made by the authors but by TCRdb's processing. This table has tens of thousands of distinct CDR3 sequences, around 7% appearing once.

This receptor was taken from a woman under 40 with alopecia areata. Some clones in this sample may be carry-over from other donors' samples. The chain has TRBV3-1 and TRBJ2-3, with D unresolved. The sample consisted of whole blood, taken in connection with sensitization to the hapten diphenylcyclopropenone (DPC). CDR3 loop: CASSPSGTTDTQYF. The CDR3 nucleotides are TGTGCCAGCAGCCCGAGTGGAACCACAGATACGCAGTATTTT.